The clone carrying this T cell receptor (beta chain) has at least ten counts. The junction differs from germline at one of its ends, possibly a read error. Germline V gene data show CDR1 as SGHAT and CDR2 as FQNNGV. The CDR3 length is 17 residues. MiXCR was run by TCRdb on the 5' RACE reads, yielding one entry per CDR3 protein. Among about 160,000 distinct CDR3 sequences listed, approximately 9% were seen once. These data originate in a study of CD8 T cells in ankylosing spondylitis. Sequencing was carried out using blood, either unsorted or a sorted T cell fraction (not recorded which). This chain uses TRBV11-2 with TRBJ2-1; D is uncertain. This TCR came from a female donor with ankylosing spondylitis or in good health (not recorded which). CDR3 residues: CASTLAPLLSSYNEQFF. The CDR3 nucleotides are TGTGCCAGCACCTTAGCCCCCCTCTTGAGCTCCTACAATGAGCAGTTCTTC. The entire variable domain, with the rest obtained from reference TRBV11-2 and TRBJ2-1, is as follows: EAGVAQSPRYKIIEKRQSVAFWCNPISGHATLYWYQQILGQGPKLLIQFQNNGVVDDSQLPKDRFSAERLKGVDSTLKIQPAKLEDSAVYLCASTLAPLLSSYNEQFFGPGTRLTVL.